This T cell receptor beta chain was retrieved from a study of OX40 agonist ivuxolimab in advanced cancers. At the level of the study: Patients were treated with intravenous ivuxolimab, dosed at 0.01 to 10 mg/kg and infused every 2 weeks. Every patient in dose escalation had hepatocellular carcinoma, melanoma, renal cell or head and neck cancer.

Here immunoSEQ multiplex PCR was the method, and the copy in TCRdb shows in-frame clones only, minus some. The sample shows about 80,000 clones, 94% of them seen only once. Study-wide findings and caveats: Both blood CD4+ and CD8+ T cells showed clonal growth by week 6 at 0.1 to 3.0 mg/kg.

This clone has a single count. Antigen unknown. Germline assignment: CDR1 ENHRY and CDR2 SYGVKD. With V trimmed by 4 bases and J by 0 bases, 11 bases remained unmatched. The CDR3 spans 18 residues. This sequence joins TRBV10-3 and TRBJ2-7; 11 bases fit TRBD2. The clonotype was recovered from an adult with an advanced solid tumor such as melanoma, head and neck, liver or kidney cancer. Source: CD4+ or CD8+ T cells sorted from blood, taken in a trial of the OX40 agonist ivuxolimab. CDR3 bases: TGTGCCATCAGTGTAGTTGGACTAGCGGGTTTGAGCTCCTACGAGCAGTACTTC. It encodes CAISVVGLAGLSSYEQYF.